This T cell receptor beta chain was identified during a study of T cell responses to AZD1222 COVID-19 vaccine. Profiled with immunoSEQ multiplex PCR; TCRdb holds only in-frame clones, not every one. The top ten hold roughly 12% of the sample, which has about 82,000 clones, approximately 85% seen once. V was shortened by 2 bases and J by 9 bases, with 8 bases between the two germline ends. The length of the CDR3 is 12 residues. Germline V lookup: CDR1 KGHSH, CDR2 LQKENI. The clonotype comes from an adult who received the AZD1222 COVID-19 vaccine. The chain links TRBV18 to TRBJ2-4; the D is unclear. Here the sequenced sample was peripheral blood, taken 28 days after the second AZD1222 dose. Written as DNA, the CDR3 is TGTGCCAGCTCACCAGACTTGGGCATTCAGTACTTC. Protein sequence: CASSPDLGIQYF.